The source of this T cell receptor (beta chain) is a study of shared clonotypes between healthy human individuals. Across several immunoSEQ plates, the genomic DNA of each subset was split evenly. When replicate PCRs were run on unsorted PBMC, they used approximately 0.3 ug DNA, some 31,000 T cell genomes. PBMC DNA, left unsorted, was sequenced on ten immunoSEQ deep assay plates. Only in-frame clones appear in the TCRdb table, and some are missing; sequencing was by immunoSEQ multiplex PCR. The repertoire holds about 560,000 clones, with 70% to 80% as singletons. V shed 10 bases, J shed 3 bases, and the junction held 7 bases outside the gene matches. The CDR3 loop spans 16 amino acids. Looked up from germline, CDR1 is LNHDA and CDR2 is SQIVND (reference sequence). For this clone: Antigen specificity is unknown.

Findings and caveats of the study: Measured sharing among donors was expected to vary with sequencing depth.

The gene calls are TRBV19 and TRBJ2-2; 14 bases align to TRBD2. The sample was PBMCs. The source of this sequence is a woman aged 40 to 55 in good health. Some clones in this sample may be carry-over from other donors' samples. The CDR3 DNA sequence: TGTGCCACCACACTGGGACTAGCGGGAGACACCGGGGAGCTGTTTTTT. Encoded protein: CATTLGLAGDTGELFF.